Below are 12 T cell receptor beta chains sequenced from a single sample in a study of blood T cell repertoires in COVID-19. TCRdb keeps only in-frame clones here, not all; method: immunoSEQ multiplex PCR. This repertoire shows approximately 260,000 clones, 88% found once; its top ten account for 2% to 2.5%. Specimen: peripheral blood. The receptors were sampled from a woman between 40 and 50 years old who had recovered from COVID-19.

In DNA, the CDR3 is TGTGCCAGCAGCTTAGGTGGACAGGGGTCCTATAATTCACCCCTCCACTTT. Translating gives CASSLGGQGSYNSPLHF. The chain joins TRBV7-8 to TRBJ1-6, with 9 positions matching TRBD1. The junction had 2 bases not matched to a gene; V was cut back by 1 base and J by 1 base. The CDR3 runs to 17 residues. The germline V gene encodes CDR1 SGHVS and CDR2 FQNEAQ.

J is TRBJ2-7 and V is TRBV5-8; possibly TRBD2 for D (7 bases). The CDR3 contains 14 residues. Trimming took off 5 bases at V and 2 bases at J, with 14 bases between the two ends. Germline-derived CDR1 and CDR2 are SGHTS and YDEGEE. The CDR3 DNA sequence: TGTGCCAGCAGGAGGGGGGGTGAAACCTACGAGCAGTACTTC. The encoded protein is CASRRGGETYEQYF.

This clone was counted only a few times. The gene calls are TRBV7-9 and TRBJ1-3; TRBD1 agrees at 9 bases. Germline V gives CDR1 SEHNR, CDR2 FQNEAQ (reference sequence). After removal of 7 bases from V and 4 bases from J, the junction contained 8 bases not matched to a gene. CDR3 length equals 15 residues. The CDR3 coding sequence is TGTGCCAGCAAGACCTCGGGACAGGGAGGAAACACCATATATTTT. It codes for CASKTSGQGGNTIYF.

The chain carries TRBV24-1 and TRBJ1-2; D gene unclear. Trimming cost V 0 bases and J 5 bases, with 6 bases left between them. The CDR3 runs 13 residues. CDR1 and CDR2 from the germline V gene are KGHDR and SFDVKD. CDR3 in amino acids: CATSDLNQYGYTF. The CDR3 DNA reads TGTGCCACCAGTGATTTGAATCAGTATGGCTACACCTTC.

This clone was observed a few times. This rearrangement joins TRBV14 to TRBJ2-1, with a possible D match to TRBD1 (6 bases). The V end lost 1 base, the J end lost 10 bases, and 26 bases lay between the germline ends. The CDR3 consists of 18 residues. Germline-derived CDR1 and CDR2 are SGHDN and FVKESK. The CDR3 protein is CASSQAPIKTGLGGEQFF. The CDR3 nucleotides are TGTGCCAGCAGCCAAGCCCCTATTAAAACAGGGTTAGGTGGGGAGCAGTTCTTC.

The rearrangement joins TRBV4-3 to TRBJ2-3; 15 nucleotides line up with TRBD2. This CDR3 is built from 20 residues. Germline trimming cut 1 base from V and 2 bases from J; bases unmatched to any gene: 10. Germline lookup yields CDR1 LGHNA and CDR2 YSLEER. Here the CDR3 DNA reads TGCGCCAGCAGCCAAGTGGGGACTAGCGGGAGGCCCTTATCCACAGATACGCAGTATTTT. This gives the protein CASSQVGTSGRPLSTDTQYF.

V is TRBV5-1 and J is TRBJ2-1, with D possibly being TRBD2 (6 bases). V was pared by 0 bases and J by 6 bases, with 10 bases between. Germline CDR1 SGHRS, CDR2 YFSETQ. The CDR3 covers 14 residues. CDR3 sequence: CASSLARGINEQFF. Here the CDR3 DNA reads TGCGCCAGCAGCTTGGCCCGGGGGATCAATGAGCAGTTCTTC.

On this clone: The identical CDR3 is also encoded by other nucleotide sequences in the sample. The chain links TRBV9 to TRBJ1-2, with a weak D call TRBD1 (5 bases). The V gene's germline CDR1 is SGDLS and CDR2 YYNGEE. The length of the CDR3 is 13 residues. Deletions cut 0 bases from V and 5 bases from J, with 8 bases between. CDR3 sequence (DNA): TGTGCCAGCAGCGTAGGGGGGGATTATGGCTACACCTTC. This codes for CASSVGGDYGYTF.

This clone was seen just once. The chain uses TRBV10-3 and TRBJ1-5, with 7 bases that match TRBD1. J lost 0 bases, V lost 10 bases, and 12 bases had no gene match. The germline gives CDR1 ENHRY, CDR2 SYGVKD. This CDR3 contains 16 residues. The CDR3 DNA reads TGTGCCAGCGGACAGGAGGGTTATTATAGCAATCAGCCCCAGCATTTT. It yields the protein CASGQEGYYSNQPQHF.

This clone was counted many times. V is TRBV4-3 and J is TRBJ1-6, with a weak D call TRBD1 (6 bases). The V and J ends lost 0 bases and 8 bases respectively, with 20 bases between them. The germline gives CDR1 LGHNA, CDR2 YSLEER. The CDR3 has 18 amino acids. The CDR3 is CASSQDIRVGGRDSPLHF. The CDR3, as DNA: TGCGCCAGCAGCCAAGATATCCGAGTAGGGGGGAGGGATTCACCCCTCCACTTT.

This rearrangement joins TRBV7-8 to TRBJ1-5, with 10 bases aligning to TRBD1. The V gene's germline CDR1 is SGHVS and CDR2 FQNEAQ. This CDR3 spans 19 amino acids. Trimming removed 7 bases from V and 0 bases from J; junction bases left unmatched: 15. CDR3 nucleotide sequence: TGTGCCAGCACCGACAGAGCCGGGACAGGGGTTTATAGCAATCAGCCCCAGCATTTT. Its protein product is CASTDRAGTGVYSNQPQHF.

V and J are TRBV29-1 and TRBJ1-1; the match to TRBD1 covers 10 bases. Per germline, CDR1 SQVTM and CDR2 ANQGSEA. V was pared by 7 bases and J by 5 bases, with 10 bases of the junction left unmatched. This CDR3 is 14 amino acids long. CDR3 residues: CSAMTGGRSTEAFF. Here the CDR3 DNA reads TGCAGCGCTATGACAGGGGGCCGTAGTACTGAAGCTTTCTTT.